This T cell receptor beta chain was observed in a study of blood T cell repertoires in COVID-19. About the research overall: Sample material is recorded as cDNA or gDNA derived from T cells, B-cell-depleted T cells, or PBMCs.

The CDR3 sequence is 14 residues long. From germline, CDR1 is SGHNT and CDR2 YENEEA. Trimming left V 2 bases short and J 4 bases short, with 11 bases between. Generated by immunoSEQ multiplex PCR, the TCRdb table keeps only in-frame clones and is missing some. The profile shows about 83,000 clones, over 75% of them singletons. The sequence derives from a human donor in a cohort sampled during active COVID-19. Material: peripheral blood. The chain is built from TRBV11-3 and TRBJ2-5; possible D gene TRBD1, 6 bases. This chain's CDR3 is CASSLSGAGETQYF. CDR3 DNA: TGTGCCAGCAGCTTATCAGGGGCCGGAGAGACCCAGTACTTC.